Below, 27 T cell receptor beta chains from the same sample are listed, as sequenced in a study of identical twins. TCRdb analysed the 5' RACE reads with MiXCR anew, one entry per CDR3 protein. The sample lists around 1.7 million distinct CDR3 sequences, 25% to 35% occurring once. The sequenced sample consisted of cord blood. The receptor source for this set is a newborn girl in good health.

The table lists this clonotype with a few counts. The chain recombines TRBV3-1 with TRBJ1-6, with TRBD1 matching over 9 bases. This CDR3 region has 17 residues. Germline V gene sequence: CDR1 LGHDT, CDR2 YNNKEL (reference sequence). The J segment lost 4 bases and the V segment lost 1 base, leaving 5 bases of the junction unmatched. Here the CDR3 reads CASSQVPGTGYNSPLHF. The CDR3 DNA sequence: TGTGCCAGCAGCCAAGTACCCGGGACAGGGTATAATTCACCCCTCCACTTT.

This clonotype was found many times. This CDR3 reads CSVGVQGGFYEQYF. The DNA of the CDR3 is TGCAGCGTTGGGGTACAGGGAGGGTTCTACGAGCAGTACTTC. The rearrangement links TRBV29-1 to TRBJ2-7; D may be TRBD2 (7 bases). The germline V gene encodes CDR1 SQVTM and CDR2 ANQGSEA. Trimming removed 4 bases from V and 3 bases from J, with 16 bases in between. This CDR3 has 14 residues.

The chain carries TRBV12-3 or TRBV12-4 and TRBJ2-7; TRBD1 matches at 10 bases. Judging by the DNA end, TRBJ2-5 fits better; the J call may be wrong. The CDR3 length is 15 residues. The CDR3: CASRGQGDPKETQYF. CDR3 DNA sequence: TGTGCCAGCAGAGGACAGGGGGACCCCAAAGAGACCCAGTACTTC.

The chain carries TRBV3-1 and TRBJ2-1; 9 bases are shared with TRBD2. Trimming cost V 3 bases and J 3 bases; bases outside gene matches: 6. CDR3 length: 16 residues. Germline lookup yields CDR1 LGHDT and CDR2 YNNKEL (reference sequence). CDR3 DNA: TGTGCCAGCAGCCACAGCGGGGGGCCCGGCTACAATGAGCAGTTCTTC. Translating it yields CASSHSGGPGYNEQFF.

This clonotype was observed a few times. The chain links TRBV28 to TRBJ1-1; 7 bases fit TRBD1. J lost 5 bases, V lost 6 bases, and 9 bases had no gene match. From germline, CDR1 is MDHEN and CDR2 SYDVKM. This CDR3 contains 14 residues. This CDR3 reads CASSLPRQGTEAFF. The DNA for the CDR3 is TGTGCCAGCAGCCTACCCCGACAGGGAACTGAAGCTTTCTTT.

This clonotype was picked up a small number of times. The V call is TRBV20-1, the J call TRBJ2-5; TRBD2 matches at 7 bases. Germline-derived CDR1 and CDR2 are DFQATT and SNEGSKA (reference sequence). Trimming at V came to 3 bases and at J to 1 base, leaving 8 bases not matched to a gene. The CDR3 loop spans 15 amino acids. CDR3 in amino acids: CSARGEGGSQETQYF. Here the CDR3 DNA reads TGCAGTGCTAGGGGGGAGGGTGGCTCCCAAGAGACCCAGTACTTC.

This chain links TRBV29-1 with TRBJ2-7; D may be TRBD2 (6 bases). Germline loops: CDR1 SQVTM, CDR2 ANQGSEA. Trimming left V 0 bases short and J 5 bases short, with 14 bases between. The length of the CDR3 is 14 residues. CDR3: CSVEEAAGTHEQYF. For the CDR3, the DNA is TGCAGCGTTGAAGAGGCGGCGGGGACCCACGAGCAGTACTTC.

As for this clonotype: This is likely a read error, given that the CDR3 carries no conserved phenylalanine or tryptophan at its end. No DNA is shown, since the ends of the CDR3 on it are uncertain; the CDR3 is the one TCRdb lists. V usage is TRBV10-3 and J usage is TRBJ2-3; TRBD1, the table's D call, lacks a check against the DNA. The CDR3 numbers 15 amino acids, ends counted. Per germline, CDR1 ENHRY and CDR2 SYGVKD. The CDR3 loop is CAISESLRGKVPQYV.

The chain employs TRBV3-1 and TRBJ2-3; perhaps TRBD2 as D (5 bases). The ends were cut back, 4 bases at V and 2 bases at J, with 13 bases in the middle. CDR1 is LGHDT, CDR2 YNNKEL, per germline (reference sequence). The CDR3 contains 15 residues. CDR3 protein: CASSRLEANTDTQYF. The CDR3, as DNA: TGTGCCAGCAGCCGTCTGGAGGCTAACACAGATACGCAGTATTTT.

The V gene is TRBV24-1, the J gene TRBJ1-1, with 9 positions matching TRBD1. The CDR3 is 16 amino acids. V shed 3 bases, J shed 5 bases, and the junction held 9 bases outside the gene matches. The germline V gene encodes CDR1 KGHDR and CDR2 SFDVKD. The CDR3 loop is CATSDPSGTGFTEAFF. The DNA of the CDR3 is TGTGCCACCAGTGATCCGTCCGGGACAGGGTTTACTGAAGCTTTCTTT.

The chain has TRBV25-1 and TRBJ2-1; 8 bases map to TRBD1. The ends lost 7 bases at V and 3 bases at J; junction bases unmatched: 8. Germline V gives CDR1 MGHDK, CDR2 SYGVNS. The CDR3 consists of 15 residues. The CDR3, as DNA: TGTGCCAGCATCCTGGCCGGGACAGGCTACAATGAGCAGTTCTTC. Translation: CASILAGTGYNEQFF.

The genes are TRBV20-1 and TRBJ1-5, with D unclear. This CDR3 spans 13 amino acids. V dropped 1 base and J dropped 5 bases, with 9 bases sitting between them. CDR1 is DFQATT and CDR2 is SNEGSKA in the germline V gene (reference sequence). The CDR3 spells CSARGWRDQPQHF. The CDR3 bases are TGCAGTGCTAGAGGGTGGAGGGATCAGCCCCAGCATTTT.

This clonotype appeared many times. This rearrangement joins TRBV7-2 to TRBJ2-1; no firm D call. The CDR3 contains 11 residues. Germline values: CDR1 SGHTA, CDR2 FQGNSA. V was pared by 3 bases and J by 7 bases, with 4 bases between. The CDR3 nucleotides read TGTGCCAGCAGCTTCCTAAATGAGCAGTTCTTC. It encodes CASSFLNEQFF.

The chain links TRBV29-1 to TRBJ2-3; no definite D call. Germline V gene lookup returns CDR1 SQVTM and CDR2 ANQGSEA. The CDR3 is 12 amino acids. Trimming removed 3 bases at V and 4 bases at J, with 8 bases between. Here the CDR3 DNA reads TGCAGCGTTGAGAACCAGGCAGATACGCAGTATTTT. Protein: CSVENQADTQYF.

This clonotype occurred once. The chain employs TRBV20-1 and TRBJ2-1; 8 bases line up with TRBD2. This CDR3 has 16 amino acids. With 2 bases clipped from V and 13 bases from J, the junction kept 19 bases outside the gene matches. Germline V gives CDR1 DFQATT, CDR2 SNEGSKA (reference sequence). In nucleotides, the CDR3 is TGCAGTGCTAGAAGTGTTGCGGGGGGCAAACAAGAGACCCAGTTCTTC. Protein: CSARSVAGGKQETQFF.

The V call is TRBV9, the J call TRBJ2-2, with D hard to call. Germline V CDR1 and CDR2: SGDLS, YYNGEE. The CDR3 is 16 amino acids. Trimming took 1 base from V and 2 from J, leaving 12 bases between them. Here the CDR3 DNA reads TGTGCCAGCAGCGTATCATCTGGGGAAAACACCGGGGAGCTGTTTTTT. Translating gives CASSVSSGENTGELFF.

There are a few counts of this clonotype. V usage is TRBV2 and J usage is TRBJ2-7; perhaps TRBD1 as D (6 bases). The V end was cut by 1 base, the J end by 2 bases, with 12 bases between. This CDR3 spans 15 amino acids. CDR1 SNHLY and CDR2 FYNNEI come from the germline V gene. The CDR3 region is CASSEELRTAYEQYF. CDR3 coding DNA: TGTGCCAGCAGTGAAGAACTAAGGACAGCCTACGAGCAGTACTTC. Together with reference TRBV2 and TRBJ2-7, the CDR3 gives the full variable domain: EPEVTQTPSHQVTQMGQEVILRCVPISNHLYFYWYRQILGQKVEFLVSFYNNEISEKSEIFDDQFSVERPDGSNFTLKIRSTKLEDSAMYFCASSEELRTAYEQYFGPGTRLTVT.

The chain couples TRBV27 to TRBJ2-2; unclear D gene. CDR3 length: 12 amino acids. V was shortened by 5 bases and J by 4 bases, with 5 bases between the two germline ends. Germline lookup yields CDR1 MNHEY and CDR2 SMNVEV (reference sequence). As DNA, the CDR3 is TGTGCCAGCAGTCCACTCACCGGGGAGCTGTTTTTT. It translates to CASSPLTGELFF.

The gene calls are TRBV20-1 and TRBJ2-1, with 9 bases aligning to TRBD1. V shed 1 base, J shed 6 bases, and the junction held 4 bases outside the gene matches. CDR1 is DFQATT, CDR2 SNEGSKA, per germline (reference sequence). The CDR3 totals 14 residues. The CDR3 spells CSARAHRGLNEQFF. The CDR3 bases are TGCAGTGCTAGAGCTCACAGGGGGCTCAATGAGCAGTTCTTC.

This clonotype was counted many times. The J gene is TRBJ2-7, the V gene TRBV12-3 or TRBV12-4, with D unresolved. Trimming shortened V by 2 bases and J by 0 bases, and 8 bases separated the two germline ends. This CDR3 is 14 amino acids long. The CDR3 coding sequence is TGTGCCAGCAGTTTACGTCTCCCCTCCTACGAGCAGTACTTC. Amino acid sequence: CASSLRLPSYEQYF.

CDR3 protein: CASSEAEPGRLAKNIQYF. CDR3 in DNA: TGTGCCAGCAGTGAAGCGGAACCCGGCCGTTTAGCCAAAAACATTCAGTACTTC. The rearrangement joins TRBV6-1 to TRBJ2-4; D is unresolved. V was shortened by 0 bases and J by 0 bases, with 15 bases between the two germline ends. The CDR3 runs 18 residues. Germline V lookup: CDR1 MNHNS, CDR2 SASEGT.

As for this clonotype: A much larger clone sits a single nucleotide away, making a read error possible. CDR3 bases: TGTGCCAGCAGCCAGCCAGATCAGGGCTACACCTTC. It yields the protein CASSQPDQGYTF. The chain recombines TRBV3-1 with TRBJ1-2; D gene unclear. The V gene's germline CDR1 is LGHDT and CDR2 YNNKEL (reference sequence). This CDR3 region has 12 residues. Trimming pared 3 bases from V and 8 bases from J, leaving 10 bases between.

This clonotype was counted between two and nine times. The chain employs TRBV5-1 and TRBJ2-3, with D unresolved. The V and J ends lost 4 bases and 2 bases respectively, with 17 bases between them. In germline, CDR1 is SGHRS, CDR2 YFSETQ. CDR3 length: 16 residues. Here the CDR3 DNA reads TGCGCCAGCAGCGACGGCCACTCTGGCCCCACAGATACGCAGTATTTT. It is translated as CASSDGHSGPTDTQYF.

The rearrangement uses TRBV5-1 and TRBJ2-4; 11 positions agree with TRBD2. The CDR3 is made up of 16 amino acids. V was clipped by 6 bases and J by 5 bases; unmatched bases: 10. Germline V gene lookup returns CDR1 SGHRS and CDR2 YFSETQ. For the CDR3, the DNA is TGCGCCAGCACCCATGGGGTAGCGGGAGGGCAAAACATTCAGTACTTC. It specifies CASTHGVAGGQNIQYF. The full variable domain, its missing parts supplied by reference TRBV5-1 and TRBJ2-4, is KAGVTQTPRYLIKTRGQQVTLSCSPISGHRSVSWYQQTPGQGLQFLFEYFSETQRNKGNFPGRFSGRQFSNSRSEMNVSTLELGDSALYLCASTHGVAGGQNIQYFGAGTRLSVL.

This clonotype has only a few counts. The CDR3 reads CASSPAGLDTGELFF. The CDR3 nucleotides read TGTGCCAGCAGCCCAGCCGGACTTGATACCGGGGAGCTGTTTTTT. The V gene is TRBV7-9, the J gene TRBJ2-2; tentative D call: TRBD2 (5 bases). Trimming stripped 5 bases from V and 5 bases from J, with 15 bases between. Germline V CDR1 and CDR2: SEHNR, FQNEAQ (reference sequence). This CDR3 has 15 residues.

The V and J genes are TRBV10-3 and TRBJ2-1; 7 positions match TRBD2. The V segment lost 2 bases and the J segment 5 bases; nucleotides outside the gene matches: 3. This CDR3 is built from 14 residues. The V gene's germline CDR1 is ENHRY and CDR2 SYGVKD. The CDR3 protein is CAISERRENNEQFF. CDR3 nucleotides: TGTGCCATCAGTGAGCGGCGGGAGAACAATGAGCAGTTCTTC.

The chain recombines TRBV5-6 with TRBJ2-7; 8 positions agree with TRBD1. The CDR3 length is 16 residues. V shed 4 bases and J 3 bases; nucleotides not matched to a gene: 12. Germline V CDR1 and CDR2: SGHDT, YYEEEE. The CDR3 spells CASSPVLGQDVYEQYF. CDR3 nucleotide sequence: TGTGCCAGCAGCCCGGTTCTGGGACAGGACGTCTACGAGCAGTACTTC.